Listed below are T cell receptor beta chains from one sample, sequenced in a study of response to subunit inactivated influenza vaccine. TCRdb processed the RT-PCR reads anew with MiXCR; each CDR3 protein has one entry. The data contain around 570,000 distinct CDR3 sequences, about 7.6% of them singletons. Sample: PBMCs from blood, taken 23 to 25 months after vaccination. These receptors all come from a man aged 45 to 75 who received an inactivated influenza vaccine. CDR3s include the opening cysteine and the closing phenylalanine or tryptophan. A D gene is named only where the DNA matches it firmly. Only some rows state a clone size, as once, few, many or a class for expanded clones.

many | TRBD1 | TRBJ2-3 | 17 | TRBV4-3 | CASSQDIPTGTTDTQYF | TGCGCCAGCAGCCAAGATATTCCGACAGGGACCACAGATACGCAGTATTTT
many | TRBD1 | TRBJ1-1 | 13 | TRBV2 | CASKKTGDTEAFF | TGTGCCAGCAAAAAGACAGGGGACACTGAAGCTTTCTTT
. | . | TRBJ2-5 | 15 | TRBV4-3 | CASSQEEWRQETQYF | TGCGCCAGCAGCCAAGAAGAGTGGAGACAAGAGACCCAGTACTTC
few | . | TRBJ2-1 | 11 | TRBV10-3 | CAIRGLGEQFF | TGTGCCATCAGAGGGCTTGGTGAGCAGTTCTTC
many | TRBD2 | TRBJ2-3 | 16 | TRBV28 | CASSYWTSLKTDTQYF | TGTGCCAGCAGCTATTGGACTAGCCTCAAAACAGATACGCAGTATTTT
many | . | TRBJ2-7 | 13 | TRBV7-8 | CASSFYGAYEQYF | TGTGCCAGCAGCTTTTACGGAGCATACGAGCAGTACTTC
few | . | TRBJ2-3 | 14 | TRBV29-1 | CSVDGGARTDTQYF | TGCAGCGTTGACGGGGGTGCCCGCACAGATACGCAGTATTTT
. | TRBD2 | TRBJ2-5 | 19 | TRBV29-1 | CSVEGLSASAGDIGETQYF | TGCAGCGTTGAAGGTTTGTCAGCGTCGGCGGGAGATATAGGAGAGACCCAGTACTTC
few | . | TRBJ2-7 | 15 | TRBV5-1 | CASSLAVGEGYEQYF | TGCGCCAGCAGCTTGGCCGTGGGAGAAGGCTACGAGCAGTACTTC
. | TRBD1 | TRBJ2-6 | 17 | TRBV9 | CASSPRGRLSGADVLTF | TGTGCCAGCAGCCCCAGGGGGCGTTTGTCTGGGGCCGACGTCCTGACTTTC
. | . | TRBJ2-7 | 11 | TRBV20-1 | CSARENREQYF | TGCAGTGCTAGAGAAAATAGAGAGCAGTACTTC
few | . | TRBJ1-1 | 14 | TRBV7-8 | CASSYRVMGREAFF | TGTGCCAGCAGTTACAGGGTAATGGGTCGTGAAGCTTTCTTT
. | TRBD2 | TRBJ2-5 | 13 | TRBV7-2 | CASTASGGKTQYF | TGTGCCAGCACGGCTAGCGGGGGTAAGACCCAGTACTTC
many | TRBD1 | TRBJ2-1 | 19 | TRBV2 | CASSEQRFSRDRGWHEQFF | TGTGCCAGCAGTGAACAACGTTTTTCCCGGGACAGGGGTTGGCATGAGCAGTTCTTC
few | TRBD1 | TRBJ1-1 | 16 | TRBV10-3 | CAIRSANGQGEEEAFF | TGTGCCATCAGATCCGCGAACGGACAGGGGGAGGAGGAAGCTTTCTTT
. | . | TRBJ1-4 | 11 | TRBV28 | CASILSGPLFF | TGTGCCAGCATTTTATCCGGGCCACTGTTTTTT
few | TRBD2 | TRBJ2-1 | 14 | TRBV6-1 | CASSDQTSANEQFF | TGTGCCAGCAGTGACCAAACTAGCGCCAATGAGCAGTTCTTC
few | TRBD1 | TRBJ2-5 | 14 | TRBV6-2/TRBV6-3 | CASSAAAGGETQYF | TGTGCCAGCAGTGCAGCTGCAGGGGGTGAGACCCAGTACTTC
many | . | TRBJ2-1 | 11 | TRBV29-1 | CSLGHYNEQFF | TGCAGCCTGGGCCACTACAATGAGCAGTTCTTC
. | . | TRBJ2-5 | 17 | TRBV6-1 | CASMRAGQGLGGETQYF | TGTGCCAGTATGAGAGCGGGACAGGGACTAGGGGGAGAGACCCAGTACTTC
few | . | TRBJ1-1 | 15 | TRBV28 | CASSFAASSRTEAFF | TGTGCCAGCAGTTTTGCAGCCAGCTCGAGAACTGAAGCTTTCTTT
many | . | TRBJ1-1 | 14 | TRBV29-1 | CSVRARELNTEAFF | .
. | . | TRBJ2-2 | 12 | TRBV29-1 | CSASVGTGELFF | TGCAGCGCCAGCGTTGGAACCGGGGAGCTGTTTTTT
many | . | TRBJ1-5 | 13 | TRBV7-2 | CASSSDILQPQHF | TGTGCCAGCAGTTCGGACATACTTCAGCCCCAGCATTTT
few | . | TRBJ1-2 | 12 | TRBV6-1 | CAGRGTKDGYTF | TGTGCCGGACGGGGTACTAAGGATGGCTACACCTTC
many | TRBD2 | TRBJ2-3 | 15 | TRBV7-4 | CASSLILAGIDTQYF | TGTGCCAGCAGCTTAATTCTAGCGGGGATAGATACGCAGTATTTT
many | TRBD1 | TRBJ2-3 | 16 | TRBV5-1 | CASSLAGTGFPDTQYF | TGCGCCAGCAGCTTAGCCGGGACAGGGTTCCCAGATACGCAGTATTTT
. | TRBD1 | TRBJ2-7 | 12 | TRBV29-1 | CSATGGTYEQYF | TGCAGCGCGACAGGGGGCACCTACGAGCAGTACTTC
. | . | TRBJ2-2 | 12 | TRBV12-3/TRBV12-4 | CASSGDTGELFF | TGTGCCAGCAGTGGTGACACCGGGGAGCTGTTTTTT
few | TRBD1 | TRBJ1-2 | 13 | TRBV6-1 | CASILTGAYGYTF | TGTGCCAGCATCCTGACAGGGGCCTATGGCTACACCTTC
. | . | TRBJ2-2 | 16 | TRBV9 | CASSVGGGANTGELFF | TGTGCCAGCAGCGTTGGAGGGGGCGCGAACACCGGGGAGCTGTTTTTT
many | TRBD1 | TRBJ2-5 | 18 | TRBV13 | CASSAQTGRRALQETQYF | TGTGCCAGCAGCGCGCAGACAGGGCGCAGGGCGCTACAAGAGACCCAGTACTTC
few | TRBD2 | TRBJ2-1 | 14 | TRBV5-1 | CASSLGLASDEQFF | TGCGCCAGCAGTCTTGGACTAGCGTCGGATGAGCAGTTCTTC
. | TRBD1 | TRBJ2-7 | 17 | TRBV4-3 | CASSQDWPERQGYEQYF | TGCGCCAGCAGCCAAGATTGGCCGGAAAGACAGGGCTACGAGCAGTACTTC
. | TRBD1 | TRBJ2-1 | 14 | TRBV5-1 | CASSWGQGDTEQFF | TGCGCCAGCAGCTGGGGACAGGGGGATACTGAGCAGTTCTTC
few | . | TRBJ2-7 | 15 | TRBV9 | CASSVGERLSYEQYF | TGTGCCAGCAGCGTAGGAGAGCGCCTCTCCTACGAGCAGTACTTC
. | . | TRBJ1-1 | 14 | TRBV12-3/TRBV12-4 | CASSFNRPYTEAFF | TGTGCCAGCAGTTTTAACAGGCCGTACACTGAAGCTTTCTTT
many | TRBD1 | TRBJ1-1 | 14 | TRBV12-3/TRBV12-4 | CASSKQGAYTEAFF | TGTGCCAGCAGTAAACAGGGGGCCTACACTGAAGCTTTCTTT
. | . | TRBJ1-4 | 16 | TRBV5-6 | CASSLGPAEGYEKLFF | TGTGCCAGCAGCTTAGGGCCTGCTGAGGGCTATGAAAAACTGTTTTTT
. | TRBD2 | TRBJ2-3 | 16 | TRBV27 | CASSRSLAGGTDTQYF | TGTGCCAGCAGTCGTTCACTAGCGGGAGGCACAGATACGCAGTATTTT
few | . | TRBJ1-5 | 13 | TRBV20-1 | CSAHVGGTVAQHF | TGCAGTGCCCATGTCGGGGGTACGGTCGCCCAGCATTTT
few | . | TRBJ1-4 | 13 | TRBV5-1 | CASSFQGNEKLFF | TGCGCCAGCAGTTTTCAGGGAAATGAAAAACTGTTTTTT
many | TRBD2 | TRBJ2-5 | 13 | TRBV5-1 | CASNAGVRETQYF | TGCGCCAGCAATGCGGGAGTCCGGGAGACCCAGTACTTC
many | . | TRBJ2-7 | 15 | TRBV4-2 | CASSQEGLGAAEQYF | TGTGCCAGCAGCCAAGAAGGGTTGGGAGCGGCCGAGCAGTACTTC
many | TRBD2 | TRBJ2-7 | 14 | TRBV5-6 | CASSLGLAVDEQYF | TGTGCCAGCAGCTTGGGACTAGCTGTTGACGAGCAGTACTTC
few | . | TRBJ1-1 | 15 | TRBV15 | CATSRVGRANTEAFF | TGTGCCACCAGTAGAGTGGGAAGGGCAAACACTGAAGCTTTCTTT
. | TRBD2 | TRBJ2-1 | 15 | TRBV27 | CVSTYSGRWGNEQFF | TGTGTCAGCACCTATAGCGGGAGGTGGGGCAATGAGCAGTTCTTC
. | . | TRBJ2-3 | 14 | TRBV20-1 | CSATKNPSTDTQYF | TGCAGTGCTACGAAGAATCCCAGCACAGATACGCAGTATTTT
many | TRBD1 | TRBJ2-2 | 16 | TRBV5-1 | CASSSGQAQNTGELFF | TGCGCCAGCAGCTCGGGACAGGCCCAGAACACCGGGGAGCTGTTTTTT
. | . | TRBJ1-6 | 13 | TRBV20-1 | CSAVRGADSPLHF | TGCAGTGCCGTCCGGGGGGCTGATTCACCCCTCCACTTT
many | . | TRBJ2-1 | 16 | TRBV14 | CASSQDRRGTEDEQFF | TGTGCCAGCAGCCAAGATCGAAGGGGTACAGAAGATGAGCAGTTCTTC
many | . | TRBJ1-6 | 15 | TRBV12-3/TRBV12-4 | CASSPSGAGGSPLHF | TGTGCCAGCAGTCCGTCAGGTGCTGGCGGTTCACCCCTCCACTTT
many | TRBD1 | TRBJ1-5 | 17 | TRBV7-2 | CASSPRLPGQRLQPQHF | TGTGCCAGCAGCCCTAGACTCCCGGGACAGAGGCTGCAGCCCCAGCATTTT
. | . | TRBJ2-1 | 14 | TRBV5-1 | CASSYRTTQNEQFF | TGCGCCAGCAGCTATAGAACCACCCAGAATGAGCAGTTCTTC
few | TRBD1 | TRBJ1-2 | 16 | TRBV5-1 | CASSGRLTGGSAGYTF | TGCGCCAGCAGCGGGCGATTGACAGGGGGTTCTGCTGGCTACACCTTC